The rows below give T cell receptor beta chains drawn from one sample of a study of T-cell memory formation after mild COVID-19. MiXCR was run by TCRdb on the 5' RACE reads, yielding one entry per CDR3 protein. This table holds 250,000 to 350,000 distinct CDR3 sequences, under 20% found once. Sequences were obtained from PBMCs or a T cell subset sorted from them (not recorded which). These receptors were obtained from a man between 18 and 29 years old who had mild COVID-19 (a few samples of this study predate the infection). Cell type and time point are not known. Both conserved end residues are part of each CDR3. The D gene is left open where the match is weak. Size is stated for part of the rows, as once, few or many counts, or as a class when the clone is expanded.

clone_size cdr3_length j_call v_call d_call cdr3_aa cdr3_nt
few 13 TRBJ2-1 TRBV5-4 . CASRGPGPNEQFF TGTGCCAGCAGGGGCCCGGGCCCTAATGAGCAGTTCTTC
many 13 TRBJ2-2 TRBV24-1 . CAAGRTDTGELFF TGTGCCGCTGGGCGGACAGACACCGGGGAGCTGTTTTTT
. 13 TRBJ2-5 TRBV6-5 . CASSYGRQETQYF TGTGCCAGCAGTTACGGTCGCCAAGAGACCCAGTACTTC
. 16 TRBJ1-1 TRBV20-1 . CSARDPQFGWDTEAFF TGCAGTGCTAGAGATCCGCAGTTCGGATGGGACACTGAAGCTTTCTTT
. 13 TRBJ2-5 TRBV7-7 . CASSLEGRGTQYF TGTGCCAGCAGCTTAGAGGGGCGAGGGACCCAGTACTTC
few 16 TRBJ1-5 TRBV6-2/TRBV6-3 TRBD1 CASRVGQGARNQPQHF TGTGCCAGCAGGGTCGGACAGGGGGCACGCAATCAGCCCCAGCATTTT
few 14 TRBJ2-3 TRBV20-1 TRBD1 CSAGTGGNADTQYF TGCAGTGCTGGGACAGGGGGCAACGCAGATACGCAGTATTTT
. 15 TRBJ1-5 TRBV5-1 . CASSLSGQSNQPQHF TGCGCCAGCAGCTTATCGGGACAAAGCAATCAGCCCCAGCATTTT
. 12 TRBJ2-5 TRBV27 . CASSFPTGMQYF TGTGCCAGCAGTTTCCCAACAGGGATGCAGTACTTC
few 15 TRBJ2-1 TRBV9 . CASSVGGQTYNEQFF TGTGCCAGCAGCGTAGGTGGACAGACCTACAATGAGCAGTTCTTC
few 15 TRBJ2-2 TRBV20-1 . CSARVGGLRTGELFF TGCAGTGCTAGAGTGGGGGGGCTAAGAACCGGGGAGCTGTTTTTT
. 16 TRBJ2-3 TRBV20-1 . CSASRVGYTSTDTQYF TGCAGTGCTTCACGAGTGGGATACACGAGCACAGATACGCAGTATTTT
few 13 TRBJ1-4 TRBV28 . CASSLMHIGKLFF TGTGCCAGCAGTTTAATGCATATCGGAAAACTGTTTTTT
few 15 TRBJ2-3 TRBV5-1 TRBD2 CASRVAGTFGDTQYF TGCGCCAGCAGAGTAGCGGGGACCTTCGGGGATACGCAGTATTTT
many 12 TRBJ1-5 TRBV20-1 . CSAVSGNQPQHF TGCAGTGCTGTTTCCGGGAATCAGCCCCAGCATTTT
. 14 TRBJ1-2 TRBV27 . CASSLFAGDYGYTF TGTGCCAGCAGTTTATTTGCAGGGGACTATGGCTACACCTTC
. 15 TRBJ2-2 TRBV2 TRBD1 CASTRTGGRSGELFF TGTGCCAGCACCCGCACAGGGGGCAGATCCGGGGAGCTGTTTTTT
. 17 TRBJ2-2 TRBV7-2 TRBD2 CASSFWGTSGPPGELFF TGTGCCAGCAGCTTCTGGGGGACTAGCGGCCCTCCTGGGGAGCTGTTTTTT